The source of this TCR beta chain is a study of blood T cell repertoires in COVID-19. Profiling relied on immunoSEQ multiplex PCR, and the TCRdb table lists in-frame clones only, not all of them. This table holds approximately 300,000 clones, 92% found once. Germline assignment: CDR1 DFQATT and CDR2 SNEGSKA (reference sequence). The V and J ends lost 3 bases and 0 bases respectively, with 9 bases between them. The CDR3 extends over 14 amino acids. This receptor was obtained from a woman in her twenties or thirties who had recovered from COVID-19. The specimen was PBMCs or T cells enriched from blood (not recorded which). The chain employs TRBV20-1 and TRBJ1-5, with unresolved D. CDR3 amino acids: CSASGSYSNQPQHF. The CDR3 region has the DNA TGCAGTGCTAGTGGGTCCTATAGCAATCAGCCCCAGCATTTT.